This T cell receptor (beta chain) emerged from a study of blood T cell repertoires in COVID-19. As handled by the study authors: For nucleated cells, counts were estimated from reference gene primer amplification. Assay used: immunoSEQ multiplex PCR; TCRdb lists only in-frame clones, some missing. V and J calls and clone size come straight from that table; D and trimming were deduced from the DNA. The table records more than 75,000 clones, approximately 86% of them present only once. The sample consisted of peripheral blood. The TCR sequence derives from a woman aged 70 to 79 with acute or convalescent COVID-19.

The CDR3 loop reads CASSLFDGSTEAFF. The CDR3 DNA is TGTGCCAGCAGTTTATTCGATGGGAGCACTGAAGCTTTCTTT. The J gene is TRBJ1-1, the V gene TRBV27; D remains ambiguous. The CDR3 loop spans 14 amino acids. The germline V gene has CDR1 MNHEY and CDR2 SMNVEV (reference sequence). V was shortened by 1 base and J by 4 bases, with 10 bases between the two germline ends.